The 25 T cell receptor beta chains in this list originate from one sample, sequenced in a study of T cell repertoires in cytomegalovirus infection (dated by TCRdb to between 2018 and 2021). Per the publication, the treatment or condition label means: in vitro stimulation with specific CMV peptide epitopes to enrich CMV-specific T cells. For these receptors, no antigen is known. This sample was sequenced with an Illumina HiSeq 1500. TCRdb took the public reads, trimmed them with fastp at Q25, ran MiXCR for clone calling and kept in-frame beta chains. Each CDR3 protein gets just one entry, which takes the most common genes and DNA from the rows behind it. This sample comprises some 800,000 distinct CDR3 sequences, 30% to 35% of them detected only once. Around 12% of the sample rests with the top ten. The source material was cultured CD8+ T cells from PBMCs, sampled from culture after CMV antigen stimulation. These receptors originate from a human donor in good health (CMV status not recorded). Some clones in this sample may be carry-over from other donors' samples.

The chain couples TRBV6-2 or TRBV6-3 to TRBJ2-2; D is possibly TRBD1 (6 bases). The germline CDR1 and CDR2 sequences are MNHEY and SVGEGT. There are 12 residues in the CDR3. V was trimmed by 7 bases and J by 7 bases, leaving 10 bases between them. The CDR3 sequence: CASTQGNGELFF. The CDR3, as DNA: TGTGCCAGCACCCAGGGGAACGGGGAGCTGTTTTTT.

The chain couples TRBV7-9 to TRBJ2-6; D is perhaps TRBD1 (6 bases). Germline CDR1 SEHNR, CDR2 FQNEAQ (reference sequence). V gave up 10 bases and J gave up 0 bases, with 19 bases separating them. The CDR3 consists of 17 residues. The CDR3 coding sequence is TGTGCCAATCTACCCCCGGGACACCACTCTGGGGCCAACGTCCTGACTTTC. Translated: CANLPPGHHSGANVLTF.

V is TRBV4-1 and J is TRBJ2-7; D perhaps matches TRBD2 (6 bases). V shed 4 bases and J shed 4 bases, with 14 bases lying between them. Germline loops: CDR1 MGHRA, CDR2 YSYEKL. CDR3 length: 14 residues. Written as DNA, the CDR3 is TGCGCCAGCAGCCCCGGGACTCTCGGTTACGAGCAGTACGTC. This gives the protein CASSPGTLGYEQYV.

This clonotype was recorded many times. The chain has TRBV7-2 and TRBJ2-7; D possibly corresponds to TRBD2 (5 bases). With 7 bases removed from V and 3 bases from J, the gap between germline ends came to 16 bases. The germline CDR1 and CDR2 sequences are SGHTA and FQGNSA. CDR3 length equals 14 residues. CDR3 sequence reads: CASTQTKDGYEQYF. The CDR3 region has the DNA TGTGCCAGCACCCAGACTAAGGACGGCTACGAGCAGTACTTC. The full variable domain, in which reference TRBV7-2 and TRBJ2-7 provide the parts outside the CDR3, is GAGVSQSPSNKVTEKGKDVELRCDPISGHTALYWYRQSLGQGLEFLIYFQGNSAPDKSGLPSDRFSAERTGGSVSTLTIQRTQQEDSAVYLCASTQTKDGYEQYFGPGTRLTVT.

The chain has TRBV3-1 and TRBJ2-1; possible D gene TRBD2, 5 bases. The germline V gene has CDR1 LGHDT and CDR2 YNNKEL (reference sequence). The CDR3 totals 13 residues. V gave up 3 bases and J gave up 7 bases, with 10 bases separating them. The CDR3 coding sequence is TGTGCCAGCAGCCACATATCGGGGAATGAGCAGTTCTTC. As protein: CASSHISGNEQFF.

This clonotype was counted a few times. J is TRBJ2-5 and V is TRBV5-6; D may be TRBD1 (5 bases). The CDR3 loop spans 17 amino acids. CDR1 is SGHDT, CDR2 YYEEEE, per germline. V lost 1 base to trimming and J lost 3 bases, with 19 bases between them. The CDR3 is CASSLSGFGREEETQYF. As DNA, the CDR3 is TGTGCCAGCAGCTTGAGTGGCTTCGGCAGGGAAGAAGAGACCCAGTACTTC.

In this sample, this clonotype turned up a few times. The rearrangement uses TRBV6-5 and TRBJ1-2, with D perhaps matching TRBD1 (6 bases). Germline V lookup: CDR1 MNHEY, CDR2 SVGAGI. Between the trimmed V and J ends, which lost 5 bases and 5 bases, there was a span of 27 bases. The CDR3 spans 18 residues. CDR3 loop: CASSDHLPGDTLGYGYTF. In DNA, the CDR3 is TGTGCCAGCAGTGACCACTTACCCGGGGACACCCTAGGGTATGGCTACACCTTC.

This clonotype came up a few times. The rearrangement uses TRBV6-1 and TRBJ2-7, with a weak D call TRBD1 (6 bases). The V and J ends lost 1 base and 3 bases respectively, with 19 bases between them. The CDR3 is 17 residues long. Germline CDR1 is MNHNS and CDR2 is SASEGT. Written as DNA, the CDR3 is TGTGCCAGCAGTGAAGTGTTGCCGGTGGGGGCCCTCTACGAGCAGTACTTC. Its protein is CASSEVLPVGALYEQYF.

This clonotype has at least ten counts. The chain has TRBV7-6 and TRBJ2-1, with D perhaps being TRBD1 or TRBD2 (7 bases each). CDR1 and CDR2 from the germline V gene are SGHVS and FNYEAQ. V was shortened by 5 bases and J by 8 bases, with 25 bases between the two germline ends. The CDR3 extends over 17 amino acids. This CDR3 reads CASSPLRGGILSDEQFF. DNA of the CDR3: TGTGCCAGCAGCCCCCTCAGGGGGGGGATCTTATCCGATGAGCAGTTCTTC.

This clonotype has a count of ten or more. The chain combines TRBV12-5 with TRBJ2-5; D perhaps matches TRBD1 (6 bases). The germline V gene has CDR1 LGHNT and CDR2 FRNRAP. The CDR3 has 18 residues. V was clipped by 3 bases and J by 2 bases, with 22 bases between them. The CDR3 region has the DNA TGTGCTAGTGGTTTCACCCTCTTATTGGACAGAGAACAAGAGACCCAGTACTTC. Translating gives CASGFTLLLDREQETQYF.

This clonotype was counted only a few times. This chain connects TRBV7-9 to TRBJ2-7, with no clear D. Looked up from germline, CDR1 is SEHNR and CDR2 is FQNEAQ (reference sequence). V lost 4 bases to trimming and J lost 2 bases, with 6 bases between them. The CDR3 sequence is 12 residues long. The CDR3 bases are TGTGCCAGCAGCTCCGGAGCCTACGAGCAGTACGTC. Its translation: CASSSGAYEQYV.

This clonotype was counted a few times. The DNA for the CDR3 is TGTGCCAGCAGAGACGGTAACTCTGGAAACACCATATATTTT. It yields the protein CASRDGNSGNTIYF. The chain uses TRBV7-8 and TRBJ1-3; no clear D gene. V lost 6 bases to trimming and J lost 0 bases, with 9 bases between them. This CDR3 region has 14 residues. Per germline, CDR1 SGHVS and CDR2 FQNEAQ.

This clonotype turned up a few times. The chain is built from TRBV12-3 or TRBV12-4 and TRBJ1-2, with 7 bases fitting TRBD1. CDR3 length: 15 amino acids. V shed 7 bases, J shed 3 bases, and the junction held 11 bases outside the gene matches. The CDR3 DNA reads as TGTGCCAGCACCCCCGGGACAGATTGGCACTATGGCTACACCTTC. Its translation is CASTPGTDWHYGYTF.

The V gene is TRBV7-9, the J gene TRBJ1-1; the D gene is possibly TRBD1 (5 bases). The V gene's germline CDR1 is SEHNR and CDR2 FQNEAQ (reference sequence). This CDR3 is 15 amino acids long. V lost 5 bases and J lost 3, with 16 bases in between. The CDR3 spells CASSQPRGRDTEAFF. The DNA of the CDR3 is TGTGCCAGCAGCCAGCCGCGGGGGAGGGACACTGAAGCTTTCTTT.

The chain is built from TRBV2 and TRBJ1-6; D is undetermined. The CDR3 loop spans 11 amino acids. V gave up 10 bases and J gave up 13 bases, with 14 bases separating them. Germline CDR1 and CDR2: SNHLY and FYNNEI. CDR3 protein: CATIGKGPLHF. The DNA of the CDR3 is TGTGCCACCATTGGCAAGGGCCCCCTCCACTTT. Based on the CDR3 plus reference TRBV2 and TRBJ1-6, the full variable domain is EPEVTQTPSHQVTQMGQEVILRCVPISNHLYFYWYRQILGQKVEFLVSFYNNEISEKSEIFDDQFSVERPDGSNFTLKIRSTKLEDSAMYFCATIGKGPLHFGNGTRLTVT.

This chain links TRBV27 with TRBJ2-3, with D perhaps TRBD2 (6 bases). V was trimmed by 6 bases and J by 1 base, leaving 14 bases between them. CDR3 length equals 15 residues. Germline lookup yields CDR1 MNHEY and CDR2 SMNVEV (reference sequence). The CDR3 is CASSTRGLRTDTQYF. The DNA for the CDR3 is TGTGCCAGCAGCACACGGGGGTTACGCACAGATACGCAGTATTTT.

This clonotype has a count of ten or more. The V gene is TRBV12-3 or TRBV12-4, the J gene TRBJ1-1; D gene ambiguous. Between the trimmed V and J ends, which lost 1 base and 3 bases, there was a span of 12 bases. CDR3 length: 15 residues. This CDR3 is CASSLGQETHTEAFF. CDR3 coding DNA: TGTGCCAGCAGTTTAGGGCAGGAGACTCACACTGAAGCTTTCTTT.

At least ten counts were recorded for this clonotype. CDR3 DNA sequence: TGTGCCAGCAGCTCGGGACAGCGGGACACTGAAGCTTTCTTT. Translation: CASSSGQRDTEAFF. The rearrangement uses TRBV7-6 and TRBJ1-1, with 7 bases identical to TRBD1. CDR1 and CDR2 from the germline V gene are SGHVS and FNYEAQ. V lost 4 bases to trimming and J lost 3 bases; unmatched junction nucleotides: 5. This CDR3 region has 14 residues.

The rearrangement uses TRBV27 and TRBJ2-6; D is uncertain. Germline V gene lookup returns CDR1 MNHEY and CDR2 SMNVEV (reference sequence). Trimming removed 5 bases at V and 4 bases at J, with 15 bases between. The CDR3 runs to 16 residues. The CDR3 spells CASSQLWGDGANVLTF. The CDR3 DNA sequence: TGTGCCAGCAGTCAATTGTGGGGTGACGGGGCCAACGTCCTGACTTTC.

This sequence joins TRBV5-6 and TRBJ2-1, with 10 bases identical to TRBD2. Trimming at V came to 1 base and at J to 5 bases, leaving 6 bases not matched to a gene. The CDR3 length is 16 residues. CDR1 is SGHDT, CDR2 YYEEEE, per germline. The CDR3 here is CASSLLWTSGDNEQFF. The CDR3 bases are TGTGCCAGCAGCTTGCTTTGGACTAGCGGCGACAATGAGCAGTTCTTC.

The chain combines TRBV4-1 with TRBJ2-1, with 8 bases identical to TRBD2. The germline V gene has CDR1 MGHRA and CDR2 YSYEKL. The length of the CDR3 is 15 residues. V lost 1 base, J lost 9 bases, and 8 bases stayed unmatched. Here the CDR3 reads CASSQGPGGPGEQFF. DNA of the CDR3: TGCGCCAGCAGCCAAGGTCCGGGGGGGCCTGGTGAGCAGTTCTTC.

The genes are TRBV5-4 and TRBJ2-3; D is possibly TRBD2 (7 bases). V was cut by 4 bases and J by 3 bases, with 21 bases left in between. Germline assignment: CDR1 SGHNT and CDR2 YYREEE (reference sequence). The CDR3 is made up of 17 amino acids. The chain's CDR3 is CASSPIGGLVGTDTQYF. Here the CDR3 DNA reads TGTGCCAGCAGCCCGATCGGGGGGCTTGTGGGGACAGATACGCAGTATTTT.

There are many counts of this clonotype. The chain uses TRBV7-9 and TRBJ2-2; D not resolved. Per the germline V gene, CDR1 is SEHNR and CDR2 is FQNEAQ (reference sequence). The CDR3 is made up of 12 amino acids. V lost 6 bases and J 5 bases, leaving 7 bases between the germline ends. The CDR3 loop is CASRAGTGELFF. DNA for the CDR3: TGTGCCAGCAGGGCAGGAACCGGGGAGCTGTTTTTT. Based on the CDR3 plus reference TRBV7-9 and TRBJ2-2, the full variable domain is DTGVSQNPRHKITKRGQNVTFRCDPISEHNRLYWYRQTLGQGPEFLTYFQNEAQLEKSRLLSDRFSAERPKGSFSTLEIQRTEQGDSAMYLCASRAGTGELFFGEGSRLTVL.

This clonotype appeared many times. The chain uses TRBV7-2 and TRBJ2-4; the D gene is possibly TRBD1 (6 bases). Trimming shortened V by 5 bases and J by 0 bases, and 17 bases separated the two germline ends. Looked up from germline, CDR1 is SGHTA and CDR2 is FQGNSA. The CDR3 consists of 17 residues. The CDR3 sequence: CASSLSSGGLAKNIQYF. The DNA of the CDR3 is TGTGCCAGCAGCCTCTCTTCTGGGGGCCTAGCCAAAAACATTCAGTACTTC.

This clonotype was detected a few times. The DNA for the CDR3 is TGTGCCACCAGCGCCTCCAGGGGACCGAACACCGGGGAGCTGTTTTTT. Translated, it gives CATSASRGPNTGELFF. The chain uses TRBV15 and TRBJ2-2; D possibly corresponds to TRBD1 (6 bases). The V end lost 5 bases, the J end lost 0 bases, and 13 bases lay between the germline ends. Germline CDR1 and CDR2: LNHNV and YYDKDF (reference sequence). The CDR3 sequence is 16 residues long.